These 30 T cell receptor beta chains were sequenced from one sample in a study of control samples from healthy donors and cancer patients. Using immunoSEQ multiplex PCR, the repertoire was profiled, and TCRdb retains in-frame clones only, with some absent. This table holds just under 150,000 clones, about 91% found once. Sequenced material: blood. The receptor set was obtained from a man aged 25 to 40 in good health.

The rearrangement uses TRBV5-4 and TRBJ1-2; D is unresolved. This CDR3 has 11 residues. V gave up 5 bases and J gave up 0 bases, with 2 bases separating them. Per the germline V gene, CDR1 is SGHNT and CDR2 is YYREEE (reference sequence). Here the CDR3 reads CASRTNYGYTF. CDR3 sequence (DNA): TGTGCCAGCAGGACTAACTATGGCTACACCTTC.

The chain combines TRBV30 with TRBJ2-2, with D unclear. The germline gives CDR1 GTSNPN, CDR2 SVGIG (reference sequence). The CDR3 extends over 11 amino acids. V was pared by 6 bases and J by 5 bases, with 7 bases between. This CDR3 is CACLGTGELFF. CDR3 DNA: TGTGCCTGTTTGGGAACCGGGGAGCTGTTTTTT.

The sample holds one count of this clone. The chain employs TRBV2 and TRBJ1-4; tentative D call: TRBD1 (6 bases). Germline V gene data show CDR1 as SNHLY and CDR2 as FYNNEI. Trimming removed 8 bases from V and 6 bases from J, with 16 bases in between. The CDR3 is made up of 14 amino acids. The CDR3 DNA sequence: TGTGCCAGCGACCACGGGGGGGGCGATGAAAAACTGTTTTTT. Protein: CASDHGGGDEKLFF.

Written as DNA, the CDR3 is TGTGCCAGCAGTGAAAGAGCCACCTATGGCTACACCTTC. This gives the protein CASSERATYGYTF. This chain connects TRBV6-1 to TRBJ1-2; no clear D. The CDR3 runs to 13 residues. V was trimmed by 2 bases and J by 4 bases, leaving 8 bases between them. Germline V lookup: CDR1 MNHNS, CDR2 SASEGT.

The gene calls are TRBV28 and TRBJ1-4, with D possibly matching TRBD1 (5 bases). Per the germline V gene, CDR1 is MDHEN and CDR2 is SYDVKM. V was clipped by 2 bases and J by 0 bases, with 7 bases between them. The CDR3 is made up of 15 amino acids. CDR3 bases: TGTGCCAGCAGTTTAGAGACAGCAACTAATGAAAAACTGTTTTTT. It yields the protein CASSLETATNEKLFF.

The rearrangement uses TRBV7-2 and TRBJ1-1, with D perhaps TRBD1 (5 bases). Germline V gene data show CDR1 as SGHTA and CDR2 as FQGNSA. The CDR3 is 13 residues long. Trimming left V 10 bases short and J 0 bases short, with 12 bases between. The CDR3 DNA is TGTGCCACTTCAGGGTTTATGAACACTGAAGCTTTCTTT. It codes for CATSGFMNTEAFF.

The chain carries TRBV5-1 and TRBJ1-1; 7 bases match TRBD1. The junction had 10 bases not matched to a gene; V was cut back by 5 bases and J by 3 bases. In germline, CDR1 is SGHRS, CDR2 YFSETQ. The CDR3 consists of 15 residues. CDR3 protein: CASRPIRGADTEAFF. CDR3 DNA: TGCGCCAGCAGACCGATCAGGGGGGCGGACACTGAAGCTTTCTTT. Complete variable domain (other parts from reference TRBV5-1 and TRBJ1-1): KAGVTQTPRYLIKTRGQQVTLSCSPISGHRSVSWYQQTPGQGLQFLFEYFSETQRNKGNFPGRFSGRQFSNSRSEMNVSTLELGDSALYLCASRPIRGADTEAFFGQGTRLTVV.

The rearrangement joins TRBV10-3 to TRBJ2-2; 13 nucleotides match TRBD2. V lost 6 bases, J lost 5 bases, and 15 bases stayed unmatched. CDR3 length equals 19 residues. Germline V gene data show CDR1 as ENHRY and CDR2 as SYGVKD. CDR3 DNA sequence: TGTGCCATCAGCTTACTACCAGGGACTAGCGGGGTAGGGACCGGGGAGCTGTTTTTT. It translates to CAISLLPGTSGVGTGELFF.

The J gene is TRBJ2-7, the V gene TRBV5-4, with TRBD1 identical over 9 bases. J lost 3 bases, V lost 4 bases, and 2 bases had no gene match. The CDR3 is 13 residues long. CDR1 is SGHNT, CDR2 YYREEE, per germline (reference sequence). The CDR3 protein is CASSVDRGYEQYF. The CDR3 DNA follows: TGTGCCAGCAGCGTGGACAGGGGCTACGAGCAGTACTTC.

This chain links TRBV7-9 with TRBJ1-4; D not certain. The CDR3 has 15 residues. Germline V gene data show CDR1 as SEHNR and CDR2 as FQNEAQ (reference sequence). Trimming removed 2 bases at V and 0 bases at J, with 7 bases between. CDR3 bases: TGTGCCAGCAGCTTACGTTCCCCAACTAATGAAAAACTGTTTTTT. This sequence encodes CASSLRSPTNEKLFF.

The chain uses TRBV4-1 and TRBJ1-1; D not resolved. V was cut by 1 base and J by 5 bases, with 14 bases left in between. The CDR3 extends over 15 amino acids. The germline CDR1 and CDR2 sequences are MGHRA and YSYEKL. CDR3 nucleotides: TGCGCCAGCAGCCAAGGTCGGATAGGGAGAACTGAAGCTTTCTTT. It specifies CASSQGRIGRTEAFF.

CDR3 nucleotide sequence: TGCAGTGCAAGTCCCGACAGGGGTCATTCACCCCTCCACTTT. This sequence encodes CSASPDRGHSPLHF. The chain recombines TRBV20-1 with TRBJ1-6; 8 nucleotides agree with TRBD1. The germline V gene has CDR1 DFQATT and CDR2 SNEGSKA (reference sequence). The CDR3 has 14 residues. V lost 6 bases and J lost 8; bases outside the gene matches: 9.

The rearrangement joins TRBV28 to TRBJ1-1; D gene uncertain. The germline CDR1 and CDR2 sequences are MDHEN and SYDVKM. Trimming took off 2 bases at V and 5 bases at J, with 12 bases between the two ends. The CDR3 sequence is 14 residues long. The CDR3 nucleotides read TGTGCCAGCAGTTTAAGGCTGGGAACGACTGAAGCTTTCTTT. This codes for CASSLRLGTTEAFF.

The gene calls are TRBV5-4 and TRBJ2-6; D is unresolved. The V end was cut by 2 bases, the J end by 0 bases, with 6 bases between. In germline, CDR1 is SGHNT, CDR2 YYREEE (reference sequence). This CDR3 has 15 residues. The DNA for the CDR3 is TGTGCCAGCAGCTTAGAGAACTCTGGGGCCAACGTCCTGACTTTC. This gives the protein CASSLENSGANVLTF.

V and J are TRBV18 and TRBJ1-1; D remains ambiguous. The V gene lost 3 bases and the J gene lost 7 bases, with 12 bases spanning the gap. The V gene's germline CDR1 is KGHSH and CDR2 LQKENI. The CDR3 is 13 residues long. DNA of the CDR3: TGTGCCAGCTCACCGGAACCGGATCTTGAAGCTTTCTTT. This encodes CASSPEPDLEAFF.

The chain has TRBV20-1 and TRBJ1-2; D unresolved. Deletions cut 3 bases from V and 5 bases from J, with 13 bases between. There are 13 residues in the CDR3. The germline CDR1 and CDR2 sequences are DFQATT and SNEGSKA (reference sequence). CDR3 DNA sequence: TGCAGTGCTAGTTTTGCGGGAACTTATGGCTACACCTTC. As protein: CSASFAGTYGYTF.

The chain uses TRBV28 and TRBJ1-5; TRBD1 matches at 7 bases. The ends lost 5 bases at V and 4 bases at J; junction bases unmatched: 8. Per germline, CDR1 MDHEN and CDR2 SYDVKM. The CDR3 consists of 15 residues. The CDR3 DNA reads TGTGCCAGCAGTCCCATCCTACAGGGGAATCAGCCCCAGCATTTT. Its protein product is CASSPILQGNQPQHF.

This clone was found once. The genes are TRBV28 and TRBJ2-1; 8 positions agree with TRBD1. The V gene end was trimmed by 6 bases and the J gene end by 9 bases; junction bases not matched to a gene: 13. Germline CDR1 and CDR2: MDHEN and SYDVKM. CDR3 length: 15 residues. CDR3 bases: TGTGCCAGCAGCCCTCAGGGGGCGATAGGTAGTGAGCAGTTCTTC. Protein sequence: CASSPQGAIGSEQFF.

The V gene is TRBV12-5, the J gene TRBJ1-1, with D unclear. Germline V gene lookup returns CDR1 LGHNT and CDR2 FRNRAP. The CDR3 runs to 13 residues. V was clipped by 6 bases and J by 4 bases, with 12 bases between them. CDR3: CASGARSSTEAFF. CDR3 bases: TGTGCTAGTGGCGCTCGGTCGAGCACTGAAGCTTTCTTT.

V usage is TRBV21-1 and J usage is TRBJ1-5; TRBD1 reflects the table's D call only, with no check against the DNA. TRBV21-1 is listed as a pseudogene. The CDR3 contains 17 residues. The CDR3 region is CASSTGTGGLLNQPQHF. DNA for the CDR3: TGTGCCAGCAGCACCGGGACAGGGGGCCTCCTCAATCAGCCCCAGCATTTT.

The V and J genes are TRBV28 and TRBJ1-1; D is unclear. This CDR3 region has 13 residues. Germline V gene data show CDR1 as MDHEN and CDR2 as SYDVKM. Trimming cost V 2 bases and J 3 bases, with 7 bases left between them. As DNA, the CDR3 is TGTGCCAGCAGTTTACCTGAACACACTGAAGCTTTCTTT. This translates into CASSLPEHTEAFF.

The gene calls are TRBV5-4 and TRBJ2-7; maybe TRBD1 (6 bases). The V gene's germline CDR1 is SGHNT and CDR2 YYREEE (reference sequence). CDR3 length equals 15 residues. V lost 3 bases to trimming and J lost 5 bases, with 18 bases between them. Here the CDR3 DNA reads TGTGCCAGCAGCTCGCCAGGGGATGGGGCGGACGAGCAGTACTTC. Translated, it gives CASSSPGDGADEQYF.

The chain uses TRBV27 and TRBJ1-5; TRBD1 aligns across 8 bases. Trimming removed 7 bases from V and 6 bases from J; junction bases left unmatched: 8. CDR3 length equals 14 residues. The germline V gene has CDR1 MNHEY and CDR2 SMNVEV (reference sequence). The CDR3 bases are TGTGCCAGCAACCCAGGGGGCTTGGGTCAGCCCCAGCATTTT. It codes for CASNPGGLGQPQHF.

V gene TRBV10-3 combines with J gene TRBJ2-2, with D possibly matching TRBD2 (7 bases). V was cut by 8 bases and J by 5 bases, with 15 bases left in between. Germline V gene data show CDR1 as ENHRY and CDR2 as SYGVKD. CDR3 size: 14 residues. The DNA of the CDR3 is TGTGCCATCCGGGGTGGGGGGGCTACCGGGGAGCTGTTTTTT. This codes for CAIRGGGATGELFF.

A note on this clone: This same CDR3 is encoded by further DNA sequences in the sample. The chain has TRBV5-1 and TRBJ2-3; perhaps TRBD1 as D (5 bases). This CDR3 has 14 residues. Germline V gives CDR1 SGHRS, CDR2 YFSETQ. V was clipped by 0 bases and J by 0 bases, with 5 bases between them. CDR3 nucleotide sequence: TGCGCCAGCAGCTTGGCAGGGAGCACAGATACGCAGTATTTT. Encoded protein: CASSLAGSTDTQYF.

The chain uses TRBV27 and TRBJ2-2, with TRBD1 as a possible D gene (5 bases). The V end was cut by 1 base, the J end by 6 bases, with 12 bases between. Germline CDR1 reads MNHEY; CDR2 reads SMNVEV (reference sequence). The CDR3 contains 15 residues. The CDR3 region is CASSLYPQGSGELFF. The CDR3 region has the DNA TGTGCCAGCAGTTTATACCCCCAGGGATCCGGGGAGCTGTTTTTT.

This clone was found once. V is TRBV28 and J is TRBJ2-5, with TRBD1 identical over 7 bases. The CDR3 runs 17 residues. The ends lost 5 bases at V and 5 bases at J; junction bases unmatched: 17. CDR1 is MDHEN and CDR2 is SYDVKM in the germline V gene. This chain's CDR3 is CASSPRRTGWNRETQYF. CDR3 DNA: TGTGCCAGCAGTCCCCGACGGACAGGTTGGAATCGCGAGACCCAGTACTTC. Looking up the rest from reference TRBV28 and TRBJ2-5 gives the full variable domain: DVKVTQSSRYLVKRTGEKVFLECVQDMDHENMFWYRQDPGLGLRLIYFSYDVKMKEKGDIPEGYSVSREKKERFSLILESASTNQTSMYLCASSPRRTGWNRETQYFGPGTRLLVL.

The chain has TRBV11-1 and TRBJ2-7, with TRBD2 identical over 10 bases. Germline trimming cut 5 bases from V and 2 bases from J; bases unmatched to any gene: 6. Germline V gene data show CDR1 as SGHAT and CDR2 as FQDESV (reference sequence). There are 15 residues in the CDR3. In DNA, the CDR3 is TGTGCCAGCAGCCTAGGGACTAGCGTAACCTACGAGCAGTACTTC. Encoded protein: CASSLGTSVTYEQYF.

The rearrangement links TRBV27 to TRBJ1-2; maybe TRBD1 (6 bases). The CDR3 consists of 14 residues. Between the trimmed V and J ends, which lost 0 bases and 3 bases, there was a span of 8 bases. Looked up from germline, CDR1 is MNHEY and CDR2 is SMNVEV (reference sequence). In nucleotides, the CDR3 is TGTGCCAGCAGTTTATCCAGGGGAGACTATGGCTACACCTTC. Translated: CASSLSRGDYGYTF.

The CDR3 DNA follows: TGCAGCGTTATAGGCGGCCTCTATGGCTACACCTTC. Its translation: CSVIGGLYGYTF. The chain combines TRBV29-1 with TRBJ1-2; D not resolved. Germline lookup yields CDR1 SQVTM and CDR2 ANQGSEA. V lost 5 bases, J lost 4 bases, and 11 bases lay in between. CDR3 length: 12 amino acids.